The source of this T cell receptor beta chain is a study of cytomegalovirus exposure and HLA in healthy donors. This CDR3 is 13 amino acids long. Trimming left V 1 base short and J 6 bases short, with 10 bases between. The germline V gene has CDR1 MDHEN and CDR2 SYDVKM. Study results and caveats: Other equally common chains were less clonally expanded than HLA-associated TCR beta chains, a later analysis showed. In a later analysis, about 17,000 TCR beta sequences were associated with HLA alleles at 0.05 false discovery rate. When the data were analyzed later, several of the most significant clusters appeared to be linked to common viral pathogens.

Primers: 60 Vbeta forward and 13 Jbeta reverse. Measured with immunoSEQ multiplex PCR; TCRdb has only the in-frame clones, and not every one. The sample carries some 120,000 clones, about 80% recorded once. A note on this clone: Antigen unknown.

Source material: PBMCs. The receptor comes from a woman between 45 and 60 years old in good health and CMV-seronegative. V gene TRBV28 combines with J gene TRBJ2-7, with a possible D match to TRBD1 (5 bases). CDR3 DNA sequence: TGTGCCAGCAGTTTATTTCGTAGGGGCGAGCAGTACTTC. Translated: CASSLFRRGEQYF.